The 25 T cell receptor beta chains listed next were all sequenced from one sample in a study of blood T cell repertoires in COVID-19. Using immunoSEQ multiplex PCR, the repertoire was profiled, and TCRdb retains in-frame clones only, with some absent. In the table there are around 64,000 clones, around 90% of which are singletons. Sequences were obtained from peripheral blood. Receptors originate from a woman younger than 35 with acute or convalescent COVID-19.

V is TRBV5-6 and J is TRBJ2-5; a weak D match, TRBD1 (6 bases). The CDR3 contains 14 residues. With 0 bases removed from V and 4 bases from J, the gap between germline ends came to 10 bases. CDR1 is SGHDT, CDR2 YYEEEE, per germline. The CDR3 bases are TGTGCCAGCAGCTTGGCAGGGGAGACAGAGACCCAGTACTTC. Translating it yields CASSLAGETETQYF.

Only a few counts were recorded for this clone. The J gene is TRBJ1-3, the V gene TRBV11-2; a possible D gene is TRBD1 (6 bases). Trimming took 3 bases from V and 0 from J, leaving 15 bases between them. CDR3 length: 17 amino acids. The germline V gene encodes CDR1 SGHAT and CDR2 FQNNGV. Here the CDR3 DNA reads TGTGCCAGCAGCTTCCGCCCCCCAGGGGACTCTGGAAACACCATATATTTT. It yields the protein CASSFRPPGDSGNTIYF. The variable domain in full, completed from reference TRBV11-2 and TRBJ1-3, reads EAGVAQSPRYKIIEKRQSVAFWCNPISGHATLYWYQQILGQGPKLLIQFQNNGVVDDSQLPKDRFSAERLKGVDSTLKIQPAKLEDSAVYLCASSFRPPGDSGNTIYFGEGSWLTVV.

The CDR3 sequence: CASSVKTGSSYNEQFF. The CDR3 DNA follows: TGTGCCAGCAGTGTTAAGACAGGGAGCTCCTACAATGAGCAGTTCTTC. This chain uses TRBV25-1 with TRBJ2-1; 7 bases line up with TRBD1. The CDR3 is made up of 16 amino acids. Germline loops: CDR1 MGHDK, CDR2 SYGVNS. V trimming: 4 bases; J trimming: 0 bases; junction bases outside the gene matches: 6.

The CDR3 DNA sequence: TGTGCCAGCGGGATGGTGGGGATCGCAACTAATGAAAAACTGTTTTTT. The encoded protein is CASGMVGIATNEKLFF. V gene TRBV19 combines with J gene TRBJ1-4; D not resolved. This CDR3 is 16 amino acids long. Between the trimmed V and J ends, which lost 9 bases and 0 bases, there was a span of 17 bases. From germline, CDR1 is LNHDA and CDR2 SQIVND (reference sequence).

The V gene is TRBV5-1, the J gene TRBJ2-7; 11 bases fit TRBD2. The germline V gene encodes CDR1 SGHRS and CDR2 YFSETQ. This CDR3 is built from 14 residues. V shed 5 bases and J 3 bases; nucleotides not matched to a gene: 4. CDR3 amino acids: CASSLAGGRYEQYF. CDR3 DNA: TGCGCCAGCAGTTTAGCGGGAGGGCGCTACGAGCAGTACTTC.

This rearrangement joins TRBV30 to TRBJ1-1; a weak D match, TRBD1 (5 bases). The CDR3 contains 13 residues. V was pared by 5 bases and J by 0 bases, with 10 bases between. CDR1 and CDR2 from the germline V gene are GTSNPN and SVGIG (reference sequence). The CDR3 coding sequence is TGTGCCTGGGGGGCGAATTTGAACACTGAAGCTTTCTTT. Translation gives CAWGANLNTEAFF.

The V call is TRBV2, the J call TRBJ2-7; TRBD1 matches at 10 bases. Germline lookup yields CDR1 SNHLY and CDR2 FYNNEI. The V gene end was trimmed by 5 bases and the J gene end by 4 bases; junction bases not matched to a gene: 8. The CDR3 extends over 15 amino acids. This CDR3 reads CASSLRDRGGYEQYF. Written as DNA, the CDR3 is TGTGCCAGCAGTTTACGGGACAGGGGTGGGTACGAGCAGTACTTC.

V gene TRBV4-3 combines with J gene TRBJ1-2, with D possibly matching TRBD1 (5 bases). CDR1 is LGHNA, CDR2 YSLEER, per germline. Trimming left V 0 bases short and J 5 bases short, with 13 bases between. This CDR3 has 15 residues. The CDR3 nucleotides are TGCGCCAGCAGCCAAGATACGGGTGCAGGGTATGGCTACACCTTC. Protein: CASSQDTGAGYGYTF.

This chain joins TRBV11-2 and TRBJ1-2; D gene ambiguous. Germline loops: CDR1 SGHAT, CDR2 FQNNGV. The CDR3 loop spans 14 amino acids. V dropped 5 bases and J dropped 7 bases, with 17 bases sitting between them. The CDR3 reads CASSPHTQSGGYTF. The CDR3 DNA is TGTGCCAGCAGCCCACATACACAATCGGGTGGCTACACCTTC.

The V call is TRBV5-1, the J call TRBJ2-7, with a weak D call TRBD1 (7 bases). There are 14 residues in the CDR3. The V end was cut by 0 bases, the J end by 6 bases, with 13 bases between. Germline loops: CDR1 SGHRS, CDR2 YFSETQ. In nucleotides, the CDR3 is TGCGCCAGCAGCTTGGGGGCAGGGGGAGGCGAGCAGTACTTC. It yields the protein CASSLGAGGGEQYF.

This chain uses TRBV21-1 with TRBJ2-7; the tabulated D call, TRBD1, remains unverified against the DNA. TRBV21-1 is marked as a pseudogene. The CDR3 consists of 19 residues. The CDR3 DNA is TGTGCCAGCAGCAAAGGCCCCGAGGGGGAAATTCCGAGCTCCTACGAGCAGTACTTC. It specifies CASSKGPEGEIPSSYEQYF.

The CDR3 nucleotides are TGTGCCAGCAGCTTGGGGACTAGCGGGAGGTATGAGCAGTACTTC. Amino acid sequence: CASSLGTSGRYEQYF. This chain connects TRBV7-2 to TRBJ2-7; TRBD2 aligns across 15 bases. Unmatched junction bases numbered 4, after V lost 3 bases and J lost 7 bases. This CDR3 has 15 residues. Looked up from germline, CDR1 is SGHTA and CDR2 is FQGNSA. Looking up the rest from reference TRBV7-2 and TRBJ2-7 gives the full variable domain: GAGVSQSPSNKVTEKGKDVELRCDPISGHTALYWYRQSLGQGLEFLIYFQGNSAPDKSGLPSDRFSAERTGGSVSTLTIQRTQQEDSAVYLCASSLGTSGRYEQYFGPGTRLTVT.

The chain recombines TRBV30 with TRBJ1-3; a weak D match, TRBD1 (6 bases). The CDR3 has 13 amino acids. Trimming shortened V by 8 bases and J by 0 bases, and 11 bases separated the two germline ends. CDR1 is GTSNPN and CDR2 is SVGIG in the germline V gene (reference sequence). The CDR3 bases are TGTGCCACAACACAGGGCTCTGGAAACACCATATATTTT. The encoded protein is CATTQGSGNTIYF.

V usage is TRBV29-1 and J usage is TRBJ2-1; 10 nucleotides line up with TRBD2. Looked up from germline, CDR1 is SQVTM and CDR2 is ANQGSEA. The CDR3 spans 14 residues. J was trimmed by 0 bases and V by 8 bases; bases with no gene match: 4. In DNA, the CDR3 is TGCAGCTTTGGACTAGCGGACTCCTACAATGAGCAGTTCTTC. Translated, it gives CSFGLADSYNEQFF.

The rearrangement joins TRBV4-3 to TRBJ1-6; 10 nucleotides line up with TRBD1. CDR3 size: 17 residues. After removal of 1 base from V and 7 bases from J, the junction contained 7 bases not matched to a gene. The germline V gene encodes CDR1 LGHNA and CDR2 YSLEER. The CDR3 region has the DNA TGCGCCAGCAGCCAAGGCACACCGGGACAGGGGAATTCACCCCTCCACTTT. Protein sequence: CASSQGTPGQGNSPLHF.

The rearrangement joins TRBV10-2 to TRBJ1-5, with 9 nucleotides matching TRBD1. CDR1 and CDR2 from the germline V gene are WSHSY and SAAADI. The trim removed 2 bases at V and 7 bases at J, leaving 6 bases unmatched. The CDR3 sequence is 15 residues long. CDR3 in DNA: TGCGCCAGCAGTGAGCCGGACAGGGGACGCCAGCCCCAGCATTTT. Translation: CASSEPDRGRQPQHF.

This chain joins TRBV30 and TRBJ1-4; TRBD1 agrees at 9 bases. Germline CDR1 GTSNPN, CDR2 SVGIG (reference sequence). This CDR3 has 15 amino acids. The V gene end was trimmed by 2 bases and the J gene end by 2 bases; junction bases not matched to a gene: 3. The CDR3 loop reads CAWSPGTGTNEKLFF. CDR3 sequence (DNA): TGTGCCTGGAGTCCCGGGACAGGGACTAATGAAAAACTGTTTTTT.

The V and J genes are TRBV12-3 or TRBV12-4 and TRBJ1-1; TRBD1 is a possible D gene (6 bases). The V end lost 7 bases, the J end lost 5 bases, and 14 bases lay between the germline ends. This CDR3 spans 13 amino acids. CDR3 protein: CASTSTGITEAFF. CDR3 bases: TGTGCCAGCACCTCCACAGGGATTACTGAAGCTTTCTTT.

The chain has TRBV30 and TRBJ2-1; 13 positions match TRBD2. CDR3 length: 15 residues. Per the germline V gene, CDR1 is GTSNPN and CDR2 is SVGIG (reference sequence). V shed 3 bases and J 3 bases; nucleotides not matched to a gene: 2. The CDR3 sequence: CAWRGLAGFYNEQFF. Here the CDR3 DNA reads TGTGCCTGGAGGGGACTAGCGGGATTCTACAATGAGCAGTTCTTC.

The CDR3 nucleotides read TGTGCCAGCAGTAGAGGTTGGACTGAAGCTTTCTTT. It is translated as CASSRGWTEAFF. The chain recombines TRBV5-6 with TRBJ1-1; D not certain. There are 12 residues in the CDR3. Trimming shortened V by 5 bases and J by 5 bases, and 10 bases separated the two germline ends. CDR1 is SGHDT and CDR2 is YYEEEE in the germline V gene.

The chain's CDR3 is CASSPGQGAYEQYF. DNA of the CDR3: TGTGCCAGCTCACCAGGACAGGGGGCTTACGAGCAGTACTTC. This chain connects TRBV18 to TRBJ2-7, with 11 nucleotides matching TRBD1. Unmatched junction bases numbered 1, after V lost 2 bases and J lost 4 bases. The CDR3 covers 14 residues. Germline loops: CDR1 KGHSH, CDR2 LQKENI.

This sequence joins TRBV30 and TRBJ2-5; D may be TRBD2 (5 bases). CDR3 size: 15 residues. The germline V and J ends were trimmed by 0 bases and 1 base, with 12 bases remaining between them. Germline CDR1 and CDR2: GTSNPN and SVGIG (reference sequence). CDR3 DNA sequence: TGTGCCTGGAGTGTAATAGGGAGCGGCCAAGAGACCCAGTACTTC. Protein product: CAWSVIGSGQETQYF.

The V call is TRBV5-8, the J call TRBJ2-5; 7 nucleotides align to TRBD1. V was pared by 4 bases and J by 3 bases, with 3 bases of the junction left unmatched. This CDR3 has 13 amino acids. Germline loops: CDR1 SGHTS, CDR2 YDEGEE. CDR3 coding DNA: TGTGCCAGCAGCGTGACAGGGAAAGAGACCCAGTACTTC. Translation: CASSVTGKETQYF.

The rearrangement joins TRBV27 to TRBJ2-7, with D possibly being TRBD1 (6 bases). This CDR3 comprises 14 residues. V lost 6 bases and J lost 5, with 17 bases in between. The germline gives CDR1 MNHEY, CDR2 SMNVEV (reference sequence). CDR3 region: CASRPTTGFHEQYF. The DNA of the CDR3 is TGTGCCAGCAGACCTACTACAGGGTTCCACGAGCAGTACTTC.

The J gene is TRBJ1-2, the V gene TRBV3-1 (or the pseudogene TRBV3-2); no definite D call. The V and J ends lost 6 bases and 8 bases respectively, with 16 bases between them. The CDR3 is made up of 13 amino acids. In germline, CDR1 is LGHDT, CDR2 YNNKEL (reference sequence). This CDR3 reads CASSPSPVGGYTF. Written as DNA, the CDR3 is TGTGCCAGCAGTCCTTCGCCAGTTGGCGGCTACACCTTC.